These 26 T cell receptor beta chains were all obtained from the same sample, sequenced in a study of control samples from healthy donors and cancer patients. TCRdb keeps only in-frame clones here, not all; method: immunoSEQ multiplex PCR. The sample includes approximately 97,000 clones, around 88% of them seen just once. The specimen was blood. The receptors were sampled from a young man in good health.

Only one count was recorded for this clone. Germline is not matched at one junction end, which may reflect a read error. This chain uses TRBV12-3 or TRBV12-4 with TRBJ2-7; a possible D gene is TRBD2 (6 bases). This CDR3 region has 13 residues. The CDR3 DNA reads TGTGCCAGCAGTCTAGCGAACTCCTACGAGCAGTACTTC. Translation: CASSLANSYEQYF.

The V gene is TRBV4-2, the J gene TRBJ1-2; the D gene is possibly TRBD1 (6 bases). The CDR3 is made up of 16 amino acids. The V gene lost 0 bases and the J gene lost 4 bases, with 15 bases spanning the gap. From germline, CDR1 is LGHNA and CDR2 YNFKEQ. The CDR3 loop reads CASSQEDHRVVYGYTF. The CDR3 nucleotides read TGTGCCAGCAGCCAAGAGGATCACAGGGTTGTCTATGGCTACACCTTC.

The chain combines TRBV7-2 with TRBJ1-1; D call uncertain. Trimming stripped 4 bases from V and 4 bases from J, with 10 bases between. In germline, CDR1 is SGHTA, CDR2 FQGNSA. The CDR3 sequence is 13 residues long. CDR3 region: CASSSHMVTEAFF. CDR3 DNA: TGTGCCAGCAGCTCGCATATGGTCACTGAAGCTTTCTTT.

The V call is TRBV10-1, the J call TRBJ2-1, with TRBD2 identical over 10 bases. Trimming at V came to 4 bases and at J to 7 bases, leaving 7 bases not matched to a gene. CDR3 length equals 15 residues. CDR1 and CDR2 (germline): WNHNN, SYGVQD (reference sequence). CDR3 coding DNA: TGCGCCAGCAGTGTTACGCTAGCGGGAGAGAATGAGCAGTTCTTC. Amino acids: CASSVTLAGENEQFF.

V usage is TRBV9 and J usage is TRBJ1-6; 7 positions agree with TRBD1. V was clipped by 0 bases and J by 7 bases; unmatched bases: 4. Germline V lookup: CDR1 SGDLS, CDR2 YYNGEE. This CDR3 spans 15 amino acids. This CDR3 is CASSVEGAPNSPLHF. The CDR3 region has the DNA TGTGCCAGCAGCGTAGAGGGGGCCCCCAATTCACCCCTCCACTTT.

The J gene is TRBJ2-6, the V gene TRBV18, with no clear D. Deletions cut 0 bases from V and 1 base from J, with 7 bases between. Germline loops: CDR1 KGHSH, CDR2 LQKENI. This CDR3 comprises 16 residues. The CDR3 loop is CASSPPGGSGANVLTF. The CDR3, as DNA: TGTGCCAGCTCACCACCGGGTGGGTCTGGGGCCAACGTCCTGACTTTC.

This sequence joins TRBV7-6 and TRBJ2-1; D ambiguous. This CDR3 contains 15 residues. Between the trimmed V and J ends, which lost 1 base and 6 bases, there was a span of 13 bases. Looked up from germline, CDR1 is SGHVS and CDR2 is FNYEAQ. CDR3 bases: TGTGCCAGCAGCTTAGACCCAGCCGTTCCCAATGAGCAGTTCTTC. Translated, it gives CASSLDPAVPNEQFF.

The CDR3: CATEGEYGRRDDEQYF. The DNA of the CDR3 is TGCGCCACCGAGGGGGAGTACGGTAGAAGAGATGACGAGCAGTACTTC. The chain combines TRBV10-1 with TRBJ2-7, with a possible D match to TRBD1 (6 bases). Trimming took off 10 bases at V and 5 bases at J, with 27 bases between the two ends. The CDR3 consists of 16 residues. CDR1 and CDR2 (germline): WNHNN, SYGVQD (reference sequence).

The chain combines TRBV3-1 (or the pseudogene TRBV3-2) with TRBJ1-1; 7 nucleotides align to TRBD1. The CDR3 contains 14 residues. Germline V gene lookup returns CDR1 LGHDT and CDR2 YNNKEL (reference sequence). V was clipped by 4 bases and J by 6 bases; unmatched bases: 8. The CDR3 DNA reads as TGTGCCAGCAGCCTAAGGGGGCGTTTCTCTGAAGCTTTCTTT. Its protein is CASSLRGRFSEAFF.

The chain recombines TRBV3-1 (or the pseudogene TRBV3-2) with TRBJ1-5, with TRBD1 matching over 10 bases. This CDR3 contains 16 residues. Trimming cost V 4 bases and J 5 bases; bases outside gene matches: 8. Germline V gives CDR1 LGHDT, CDR2 YNNKEL (reference sequence). The CDR3 coding sequence is TGTGCCAGCAGCCTCGCTGGGACAGGGGTCGATCAGCCCCAGCATTTT. It yields the protein CASSLAGTGVDQPQHF.

The gene calls are TRBV7-6 and TRBJ2-7; TRBD2 matches at 11 bases. Germline lookup yields CDR1 SGHVS and CDR2 FNYEAQ. This CDR3 comprises 18 residues. The trim removed 5 bases at V and 1 base at J, leaving 13 bases unmatched. The CDR3: CASSPQVNLAGGSYEQYF. The CDR3 bases are TGTGCCAGCAGCCCCCAAGTCAATCTAGCGGGAGGTTCCTACGAGCAGTACTTC.

In DNA form, the CDR3 reads TGTGCCAGCTCACCTTCCAATAGCGGCTACACAGATACGCAGTATTTT. As protein: CASSPSNSGYTDTQYF. This chain connects TRBV18 to TRBJ2-3, with D possibly matching TRBD2 (6 bases). The V and J ends lost 3 bases and 2 bases respectively, with 15 bases between them. The CDR3 has 16 residues. Per germline, CDR1 KGHSH and CDR2 LQKENI.

The genes are TRBV7-9 and TRBJ2-1, with D possibly matching TRBD2 (5 bases). V lost 2 bases and J 8 bases, leaving 13 bases between the germline ends. The CDR3 is made up of 14 amino acids. Germline-derived CDR1 and CDR2 are SEHNR and FQNEAQ (reference sequence). Here the CDR3 reads CASSLMGVGDEQFF. As DNA, the CDR3 is TGTGCCAGCAGCTTAATGGGAGTGGGCGATGAGCAGTTCTTC.

With respect to this clone: The germline gene is not matched at one end of the junction; a read error may be the cause. V and J are TRBV15 and TRBJ2-7, with D perhaps TRBD1 (5 bases). Germline V CDR1 and CDR2: LNHNV, YYDKDF (reference sequence). The CDR3 extends over 13 amino acids. DNA of the CDR3: TGTGCCACCAGCAGAGGACAGTCCTTCGAGCAGTACTTC. It encodes CATSRGQSFEQYF. Complete variable domain (other parts from reference TRBV15 and TRBJ2-7): DAMVIQNPRYQVTQFGKPVTLSCSQTLNHNVMYWYQQKSSQAPKLLFHYYDKDFNNEADTPDNFQSRRPNTSFCFLDIRSPGLGDTAMYLCATSRGQSFEQYFGPGTRLTVT.

The chain couples TRBV18 to TRBJ2-7; 7 bases fit TRBD2. Germline V gene data show CDR1 as KGHSH and CDR2 as LQKENI. After removal of 1 base from V and 2 bases from J, the junction contained 14 bases not matched to a gene. The length of the CDR3 is 18 residues. This CDR3 reads CASSPQASGSISTYEQYF. In nucleotides, the CDR3 is TGTGCCAGCTCACCACAGGCTAGCGGCTCAATTTCCACCTACGAGCAGTACTTC.

V gene TRBV4-1 combines with J gene TRBJ2-5; TRBD2 matches 12 bases. V lost 3 bases to trimming and J lost 4 bases; unmatched junction nucleotides: 6. The germline CDR1 and CDR2 sequences are MGHRA and YSYEKL. The CDR3 length is 16 residues. The CDR3 sequence is CASSQHLAGGGETQYF. For the CDR3, the DNA is TGCGCCAGCAGCCAGCACCTAGCGGGAGGGGGAGAGACCCAGTACTTC.

The rearrangement uses TRBV5-1 and TRBJ2-5; no firm D call. V was clipped by 0 bases and J by 4 bases, with 10 bases between them. The CDR3 covers 14 residues. The germline CDR1 and CDR2 sequences are SGHRS and YFSETQ. The CDR3 DNA is TGCGCCAGCAGCTTGGCCCTCCCGGGAGAGACCCAGTACTTC. Translation gives CASSLALPGETQYF.

The chain has TRBV11-2 and TRBJ2-2; D is undetermined. CDR1 and CDR2 (germline): SGHAT, FQNNGV. The CDR3 extends over 14 amino acids. Trimming shortened V by 1 base and J by 4 bases, and 7 bases separated the two germline ends. In DNA, the CDR3 is TGTGCCAGCAGCTTAGTTAGTCTCACCGGGGAGCTGTTTTTT. Its protein product is CASSLVSLTGELFF.

The chain recombines TRBV6-5 with TRBJ2-6; D unresolved. The V and J ends lost 5 bases and 1 base respectively, with 6 bases between them. Looked up from germline, CDR1 is MNHEY and CDR2 is SVGAGI. This CDR3 is built from 14 residues. CDR3 protein: CASSKGSGANVLTF. The DNA of the CDR3 is TGTGCCAGCAGTAAGGGATCTGGGGCCAACGTCCTGACTTTC.

The gene calls are TRBV2 and TRBJ1-5, with D possibly TRBD1 on 6 matching bases. CDR1 is SNHLY and CDR2 is FYNNEI in the germline V gene. This CDR3 is built from 14 residues. Between the trimmed V and J ends, which lost 10 bases and 5 bases, there was a span of 18 bases. CDR3 amino acids: CAKSGRDTDQPQHF. CDR3 DNA sequence: TGTGCCAAAAGCGGCCGGGACACAGATCAGCCCCAGCATTTT.

This chain joins TRBV4-1 and TRBJ2-1; D is possibly TRBD1 or TRBD2 (5 bases each). The CDR3 is 15 residues long. Germline lookup yields CDR1 MGHRA and CDR2 YSYEKL. The ends were cut back, 3 bases at V and 1 base at J, with 10 bases in the middle. The CDR3 bases are TGCGCCAGCAGCCAGGCCGGGACGTCCTACAATGAGCAGTTCTTC. It specifies CASSQAGTSYNEQFF.

The chain links TRBV18 to TRBJ2-1; the D gene could be TRBD1 or TRBD2 (5 bases each). The CDR3 spans 14 residues. Germline V lookup: CDR1 KGHSH, CDR2 LQKENI. The V and J ends lost 1 base and 5 bases respectively, with 9 bases between them. The CDR3 DNA is TGTGCCAGCTCACCACAGGGACGCAACAATGAGCAGTTCTTC. Translated: CASSPQGRNNEQFF.

The V gene is TRBV10-3, the J gene TRBJ2-7; TRBD2 matches at 10 bases. V was clipped by 3 bases and J by 5 bases; unmatched bases: 13. The CDR3 length is 17 residues. Germline-derived CDR1 and CDR2 are ENHRY and SYGVKD. The CDR3 loop is CAISDWVGASGSHEQYF. Here the CDR3 DNA reads TGTGCCATCAGTGATTGGGTTGGGGCTAGCGGGAGTCACGAGCAGTACTTC.

The genes are TRBV9 and TRBJ2-7, with TRBD1 matching over 9 bases. Trimming removed 2 bases from V and 2 bases from J; junction bases left unmatched: 2. The CDR3 totals 14 residues. Per germline, CDR1 SGDLS and CDR2 YYNGEE. CDR3 amino acids: CASSVRDRAYEQYF. CDR3 nucleotides: TGTGCCAGCAGCGTCCGGGACAGGGCCTACGAGCAGTACTTC.

The sample holds a few counts of this clone. The chain is built from TRBV28 and TRBJ1-5; D possibly corresponds to TRBD1 (6 bases). V lost 3 bases and J 4 bases, leaving 10 bases between the germline ends. The CDR3 runs to 14 residues. The germline CDR1 and CDR2 sequences are MDHEN and SYDVKM. The DNA of the CDR3 is TGTGCCAGCAGTTTTCGACAGGCGAATCAGCCCCAGCATTTT. Translated, it gives CASSFRQANQPQHF.

This sequence joins TRBV30 and TRBJ2-5, with D unresolved. The CDR3 runs to 11 residues. Germline V gene data show CDR1 as GTSNPN and CDR2 as SVGIG (reference sequence). V lost 2 bases and J 5 bases, leaving 6 bases between the germline ends. The DNA of the CDR3 is TGTGCCTGGAGTAGTTTGGAGACCCAGTACTTC. This gives the protein CAWSSLETQYF.